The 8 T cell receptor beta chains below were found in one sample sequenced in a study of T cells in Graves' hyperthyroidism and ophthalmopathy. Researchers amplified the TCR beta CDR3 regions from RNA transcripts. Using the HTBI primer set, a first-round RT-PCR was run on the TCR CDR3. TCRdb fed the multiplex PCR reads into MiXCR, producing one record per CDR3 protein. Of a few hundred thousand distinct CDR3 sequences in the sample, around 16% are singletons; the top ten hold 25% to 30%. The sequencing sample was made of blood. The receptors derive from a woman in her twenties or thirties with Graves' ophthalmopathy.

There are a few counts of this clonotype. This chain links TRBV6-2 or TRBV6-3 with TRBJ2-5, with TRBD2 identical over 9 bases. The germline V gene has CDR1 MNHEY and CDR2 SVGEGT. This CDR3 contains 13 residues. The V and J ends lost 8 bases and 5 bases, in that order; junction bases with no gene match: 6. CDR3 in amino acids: CASVSGSGETQYF. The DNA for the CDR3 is TGTGCCAGCGTTAGCGGGAGTGGTGAGACCCAGTACTTC.

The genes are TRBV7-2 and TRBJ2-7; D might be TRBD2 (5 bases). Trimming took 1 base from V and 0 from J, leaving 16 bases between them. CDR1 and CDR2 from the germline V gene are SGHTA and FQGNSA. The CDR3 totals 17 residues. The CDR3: CASSLVEGILGSYEQYF. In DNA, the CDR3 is TGTGCCAGCAGCTTAGTCGAGGGCATCTTAGGCTCCTACGAGCAGTACTTC.

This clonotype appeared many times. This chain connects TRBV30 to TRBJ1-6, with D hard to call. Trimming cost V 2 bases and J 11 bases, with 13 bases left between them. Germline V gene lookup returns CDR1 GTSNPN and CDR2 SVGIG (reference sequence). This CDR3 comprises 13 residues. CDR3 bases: TGTGCCTGGAGTTCCCCCTGGTCGGCACCCCTCCACTTT. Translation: CAWSSPWSAPLHF.

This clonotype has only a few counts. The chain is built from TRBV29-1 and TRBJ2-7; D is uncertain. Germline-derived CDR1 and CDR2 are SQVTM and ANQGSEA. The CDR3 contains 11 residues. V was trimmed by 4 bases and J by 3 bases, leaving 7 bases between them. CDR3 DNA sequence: TGCAGCGTTGTCTGGATCTACGAGCAGTACTTC. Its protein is CSVVWIYEQYF.

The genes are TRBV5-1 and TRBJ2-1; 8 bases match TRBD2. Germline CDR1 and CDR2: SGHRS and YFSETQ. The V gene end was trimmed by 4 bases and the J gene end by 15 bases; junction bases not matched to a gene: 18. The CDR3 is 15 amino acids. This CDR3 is CASSATGTSATGWFF. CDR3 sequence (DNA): TGCGCCAGCAGCGCAACCGGGACTAGTGCTACGGGGTGGTTCTTC.

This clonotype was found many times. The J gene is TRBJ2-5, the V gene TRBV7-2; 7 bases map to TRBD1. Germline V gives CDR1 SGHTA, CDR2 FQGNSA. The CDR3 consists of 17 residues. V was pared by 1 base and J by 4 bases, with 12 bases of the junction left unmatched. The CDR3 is CASSLVSVETGRETQYF. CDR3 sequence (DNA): TGTGCCAGCAGCTTAGTTTCTGTCGAGACAGGGAGAGAGACCCAGTACTTC.

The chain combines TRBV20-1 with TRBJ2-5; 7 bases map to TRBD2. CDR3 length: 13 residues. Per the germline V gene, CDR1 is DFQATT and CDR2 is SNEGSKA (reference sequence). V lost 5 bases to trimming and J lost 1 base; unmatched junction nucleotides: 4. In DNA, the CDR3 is TGCAGTGCTGGGGCGGGGGTCCAAGAGACCCAGTACTTC. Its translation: CSAGAGVQETQYF.

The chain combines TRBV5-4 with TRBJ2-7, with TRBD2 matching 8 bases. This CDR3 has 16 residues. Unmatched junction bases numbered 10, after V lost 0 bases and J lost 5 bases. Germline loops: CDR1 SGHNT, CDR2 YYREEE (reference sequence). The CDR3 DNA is TGTGCCAGCAGCTTGGGACCGGGACTAGTAAAGCACGAGCAGTACTTC. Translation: CASSLGPGLVKHEQYF. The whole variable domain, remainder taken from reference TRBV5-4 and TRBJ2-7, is ETGVTQSPTHLIKTRGQQVTLRCSSQSGHNTVSWYQQALGQGPQFIFQYYREEENGRGNFPPRFSGLQFPNYSSELNVNALELDDSALYLCASSLGPGLVKHEQYFGPGTRLTVT.